This T cell receptor beta chain is from a study of T cell repertoires in cytomegalovirus infection. TCRdb fed the reads into MiXCR, producing one record per CDR3 protein. The table includes roughly 500,000 distinct CDR3 sequences, about 44% detected once. This clonotype has a single count. Its antigen is not known. The CDR3 loop spans 17 amino acids. V lost 4 bases and J lost 1, with 20 bases in between. The germline V gene has CDR1 ENHRY and CDR2 SYGVKD. The TCR sequence derives from a human donor in good health (CMV status not recorded). Some clones in this sample may be carry-over from other donors' samples. Source: cultured PBMCs, taken from culture after CMV antigen stimulation. The rearrangement uses TRBV10-3 and TRBJ2-7, with a weak D call TRBD1 (6 bases). The CDR3 protein is CAISGFAGAERSYEQYF. The CDR3 region has the DNA TGTGCCATCAGTGGGTTCGCAGGGGCTGAGAGATCCTACGAGCAGTACTTC.